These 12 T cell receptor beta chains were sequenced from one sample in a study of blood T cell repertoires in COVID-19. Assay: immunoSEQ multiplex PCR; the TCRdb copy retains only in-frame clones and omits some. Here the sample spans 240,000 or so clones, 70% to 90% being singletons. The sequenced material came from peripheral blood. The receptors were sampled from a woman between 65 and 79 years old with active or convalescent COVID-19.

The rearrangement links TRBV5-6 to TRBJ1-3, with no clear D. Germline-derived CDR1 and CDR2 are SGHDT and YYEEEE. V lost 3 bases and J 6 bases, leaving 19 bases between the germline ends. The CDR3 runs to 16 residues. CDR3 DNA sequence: TGTGCCAGCAGCTCCCTCGTGATTAGAGGGTTAAACACCATATATTTT. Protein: CASSSLVIRGLNTIYF. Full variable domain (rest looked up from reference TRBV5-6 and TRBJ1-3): DAGVTQSPTHLIKTRGQQVTLRCSPKSGHDTVSWYQQALGQGPQFIFQYYEEEERQRGNFPDRFSGHQFPNYSSELNVNALLLGDSALYLCASSSLVIRGLNTIYFGEGSWLTVV.

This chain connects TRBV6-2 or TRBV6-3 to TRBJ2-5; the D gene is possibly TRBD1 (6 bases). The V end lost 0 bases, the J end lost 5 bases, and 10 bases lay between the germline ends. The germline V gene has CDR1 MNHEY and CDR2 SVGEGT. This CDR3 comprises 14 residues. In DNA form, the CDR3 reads TGTGCCAGCAGTTACTCTATGGGGGCGGAGACCCAGTACTTC. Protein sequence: CASSYSMGAETQYF.

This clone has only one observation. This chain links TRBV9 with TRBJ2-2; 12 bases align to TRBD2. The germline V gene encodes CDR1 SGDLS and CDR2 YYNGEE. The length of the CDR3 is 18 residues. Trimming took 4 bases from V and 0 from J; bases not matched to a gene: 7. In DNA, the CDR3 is TGTGCCAGCAGCCCCAGGACTAGCGGGGAAGCGAACACCGGGGAGCTGTTTTTT. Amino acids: CASSPRTSGEANTGELFF.

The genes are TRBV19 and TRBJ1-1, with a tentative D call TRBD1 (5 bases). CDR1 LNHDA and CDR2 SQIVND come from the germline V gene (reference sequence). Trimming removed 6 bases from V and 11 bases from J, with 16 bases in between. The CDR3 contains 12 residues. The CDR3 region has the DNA TGTGCCAGTAGGGACTTGGGGGGTAGCGCTTTCTTT. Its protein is CASRDLGGSAFF.

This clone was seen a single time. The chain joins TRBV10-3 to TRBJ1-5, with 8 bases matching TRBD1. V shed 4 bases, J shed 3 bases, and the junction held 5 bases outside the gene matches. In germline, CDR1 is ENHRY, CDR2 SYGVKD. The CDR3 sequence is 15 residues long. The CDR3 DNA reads TGTGCCATCAGTGTGGCAGGGGGCGACAATCAGCCCCAGCATTTT. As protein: CAISVAGGDNQPQHF.

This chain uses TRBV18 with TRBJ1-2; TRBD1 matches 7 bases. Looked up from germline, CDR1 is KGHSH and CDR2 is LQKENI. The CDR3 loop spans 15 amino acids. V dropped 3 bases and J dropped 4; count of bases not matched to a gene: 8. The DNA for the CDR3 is TGTGCCAGCTCACCGGAAATACAGGGGCGCTATGGCTACACCTTC. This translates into CASSPEIQGRYGYTF.

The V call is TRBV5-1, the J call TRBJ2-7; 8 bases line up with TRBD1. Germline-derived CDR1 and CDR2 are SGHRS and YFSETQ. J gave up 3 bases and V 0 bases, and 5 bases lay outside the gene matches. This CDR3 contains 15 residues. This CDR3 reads CASSLAPGGGYEQYF. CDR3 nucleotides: TGCGCCAGCAGCTTGGCCCCAGGGGGCGGCTACGAGCAGTACTTC.

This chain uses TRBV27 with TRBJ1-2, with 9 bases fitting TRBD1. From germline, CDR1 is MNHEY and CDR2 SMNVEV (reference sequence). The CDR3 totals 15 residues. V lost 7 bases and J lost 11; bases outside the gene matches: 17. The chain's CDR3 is CASKGQGGQIVGYTF. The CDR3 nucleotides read TGTGCCAGCAAGGGACAGGGAGGACAAATCGTCGGGTACACCTTC.

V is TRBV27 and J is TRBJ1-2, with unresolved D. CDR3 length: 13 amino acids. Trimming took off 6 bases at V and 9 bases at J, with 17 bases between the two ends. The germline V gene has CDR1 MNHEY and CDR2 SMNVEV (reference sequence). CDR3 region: CASSRLSQRSYTF. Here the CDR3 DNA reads TGTGCCAGCAGCCGACTATCCCAGAGGAGCTACACCTTC.

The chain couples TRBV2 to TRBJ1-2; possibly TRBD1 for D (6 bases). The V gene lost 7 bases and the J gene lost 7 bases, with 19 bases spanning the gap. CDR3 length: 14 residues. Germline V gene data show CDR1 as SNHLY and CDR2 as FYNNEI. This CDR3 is CASKTGQGLGGYTF. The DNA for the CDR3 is TGTGCCAGCAAAACAGGGCAGGGGTTGGGTGGCTACACCTTC.

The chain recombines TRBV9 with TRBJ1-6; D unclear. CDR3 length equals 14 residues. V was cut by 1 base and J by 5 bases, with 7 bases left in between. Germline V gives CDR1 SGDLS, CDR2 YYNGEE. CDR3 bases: TGTGCCAGCAGCGTAAGAGGGAATAATTCACCCCTCCACTTT. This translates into CASSVRGNNSPLHF.

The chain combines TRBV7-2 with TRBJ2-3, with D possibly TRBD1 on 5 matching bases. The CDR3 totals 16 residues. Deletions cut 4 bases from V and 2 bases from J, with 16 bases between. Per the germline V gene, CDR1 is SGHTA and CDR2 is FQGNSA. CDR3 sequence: CASSSDRLRATDTQYF. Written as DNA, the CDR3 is TGTGCCAGCAGCTCCGACAGACTCCGGGCCACAGATACGCAGTATTTT.